A selection of T cell receptor beta chains follows, all from one sample in a study of cytomegalovirus exposure and HLA in healthy donors. The assay was immunoSEQ multiplex PCR, and TCRdb's table has in-frame clones only and misses some. The table has about 110,000 clones, 80% seen once. What was sequenced was PBMCs. These receptor sequences come from a woman aged 55-69 years in good health and CMV-seropositive. Both conserved end residues are part of each CDR3. The D gene is left open where the match is weak. The listing skips clone size in some rows; elsewhere it reads once, few, many or a size class.

V	size	D	J	CDR3	DNA
TRBV5-1	NA	TRBD2	TRBJ2-3	CASSYRAGRADTQYF	TGCGCCAGCAGCTACCGAGCGGGACGGGCAGATACGCAGTATTTT
TRBV5-1	NA	TRBD2	TRBJ2-1	CASQEGTSGNNEQFF	TGCGCCAGCCAAGAGGGGACTAGCGGAAACAATGAGCAGTTCTTC
TRBV9	NA	NA	TRBJ2-1	CASSVVGTFNEQFF	TGTGCCAGCAGCGTAGTAGGGACTTTCAATGAGCAGTTCTTC
TRBV6-5	NA	NA	TRBJ1-5	CASSYSGGTAQPQHF	TGTGCCAGCAGTTACTCTGGCGGTACGGCTCAGCCCCAGCATTTT
TRBV29-1	NA	TRBD2	TRBJ2-7	CSVASTSGIGAYEQYF	TGCAGCGTTGCGTCAACTAGCGGGATCGGGGCCTACGAGCAGTACTTC
TRBV5-1	NA	TRBD1	TRBJ1-1	CASSGGTGGTEAFF	TGCGCCAGCAGCGGCGGGACAGGGGGCACTGAAGCTTTCTTT
TRBV19	NA	TRBD2	TRBJ2-1	CASSPPTSALRDNEQFF	TGTGCCAGTAGTCCGCCCACTAGCGCCCTTCGGGACAATGAGCAGTTCTTC
TRBV18	NA	TRBD1	TRBJ1-2	CASSPPGQVFYGYTF	TGTGCCAGCTCACCACCGGGACAGGTTTTTTATGGCTACACCTTC
TRBV18	NA	TRBD1	TRBJ1-6	CASSPRQGADNSPLHF	TGTGCCAGCTCACCACGACAGGGGGCAGATAATTCACCCCTCCACTTT
TRBV18	NA	NA	TRBJ2-1	CASSPPVAAYNEQFF	TGTGCCAGCTCACCACCTGTGGCGGCTTACAATGAGCAGTTCTTC
TRBV7-9	once	NA	TRBJ2-7	CASSPHSGSQPYEQYF	TGTGCCAGCAGCCCACATTCCGGGAGCCAGCCCTACGAGCAGTACTTC
TRBV5-1	NA	TRBD2	TRBJ2-1	CASSLQAGYNEQFF	TGCGCCAGCAGCCTTCAAGCGGGGTACAATGAGCAGTTCTTC
TRBV19	NA	TRBD1	TRBJ1-5	CASSSDRGRGGPQHF	TGTGCCAGTAGTAGCGACAGGGGGCGCGGGGGACCCCAGCATTTT
TRBV5-4	NA	TRBD2	TRBJ2-1	CASSSPLAGVGNEQFF	TGTGCCAGCAGCAGCCCTCTAGCGGGAGTAGGGAATGAGCAGTTCTTC
TRBV19	NA	NA	TRBJ2-3	CASRARSTSSTDTQYF	TGTGCCAGTAGGGCCCGCAGTACCTCTAGCACAGATACGCAGTATTTT
TRBV28	NA	NA	TRBJ2-3	CASSYGTANTQYF	TGTGCCAGCAGCTATGGGACTGCCAATACGCAGTATTTT
TRBV10-2	NA	NA	TRBJ1-5	CASSPGDGQPQHF	TGCGCCAGCAGTCCAGGGGACGGTCAGCCCCAGCATTTT
TRBV11-1	NA	NA	TRBJ1-1	CASSFGFQDTAFF	TGTGCCAGCAGCTTTGGCTTTCAGGACACAGCTTTCTTT
TRBV10-3	NA	NA	TRBJ1-1	CATNWGGFTEAFF	TGTGCCACCAACTGGGGGGGGTTCACTGAAGCTTTCTTT
TRBV11-2	NA	TRBD2	TRBJ2-1	CASSPRRRGLAPHWEQFF	TGTGCCAGCAGCCCTCGACGTAGGGGACTAGCGCCCCATTGGGAGCAGTTCTTC
TRBV19	NA	NA	TRBJ1-1	CASSLSGYGVLGPEAFF	TGTGCCAGTAGTTTGTCGGGATATGGTGTGTTGGGTCCTGAAGCTTTCTTT
TRBV7-9	once	TRBD1	TRBJ1-6	CASSTDRGRFSPLHF	TGTGCCAGCAGCACTGACAGGGGGCGCTTTTCACCCCTCCACTTT
TRBV2	NA	NA	TRBJ1-1	CASRGRSGGTEAFF	TGTGCCAGCAGGGGGAGGTCGGGGGGCACTGAAGCTTTCTTT
TRBV5-1	NA	TRBD2	TRBJ2-1	CASSLASGRLVNEQFF	TGCGCCAGCAGCTTGGCTAGCGGGAGGTTGGTAAATGAGCAGTTCTTC
TRBV7-9	NA	TRBD1	TRBJ1-1	CSSSSRTGSNTEAFF	TGTTCCAGCAGCTCACGGACAGGCTCCAACACTGAAGCTTTCTTT
TRBV7-3	NA	TRBD2	TRBJ2-5	CASSFGTSRATQYF	TGTGCCAGCAGCTTCGGGACTAGCCGTGCGACCCAGTACTTC
TRBV7-2	few	NA	TRBJ2-7	CASSPGGREYFYEQYF	TGTGCCAGCAGCCCCGGGGGTCGGGAGTACTTCTACGAGCAGTACTTC
TRBV2	NA	NA	TRBJ2-3	CASRGLFRNTQYF	TGTGCCAGCAGGGGCCTCTTCAGAAATACGCAGTATTTT
TRBV4-1	NA	NA	TRBJ1-1	CASSQVTGGAEAFF	TGCGCCAGCAGCCAAGTAACCGGGGGGGCTGAAGCTTTCTTT
TRBV7-9	few	NA	TRBJ1-3	CASSDTGRRNTIYF	TGTGCCAGCAGCGACACCGGGAGGCGAAACACCATATATTTT
TRBV6-5	NA	NA	TRBJ2-3	CASLGTTDTQYF	TGTGCCAGCCTGGGCACAACAGATACGCAGTATTTT
TRBV18	NA	NA	TRBJ1-5	CASSPPGVGQPQHF	TGTGCCAGCTCACCACCCGGGGTCGGTCAGCCCCAGCATTTT
TRBV10-3	NA	NA	TRBJ2-2	CAISESTTTSGTGELFF	TGTGCCATCAGTGAGTCTACCACAACCAGCGGGACCGGGGAGCTGTTTTTT
TRBV6-6	NA	NA	TRBJ2-7	CASSTRQSAYEQYF	TGTGCCAGCAGTACACGACAGAGCGCCTACGAGCAGTACTTC
TRBV29-1	once	TRBD1	TRBJ2-3	CSVRGPTDTQYF	TGCAGCGTTAGGGGGCCCACAGATACGCAGTATTTT
TRBV6-4	NA	TRBD1	TRBJ2-7	CASSKDRVGLGVHYEQYF	TGTGCCAGCAGTAAGGACAGGGTCGGTTTAGGGGTCCACTACGAGCAGTACTTC
TRBV5-1	NA	TRBD2	TRBJ2-4	CASSFTSGKNIQYF	TGCGCCAGCAGCTTTACTAGCGGTAAAAACATTCAGTACTTC
TRBV28	few	TRBD1	TRBJ1-5	CASSYRGYQPQHF	TGTGCCAGCAGTTACAGGGGATACCAGCCCCAGCATTTT
TRBV6-1	few	NA	TRBJ1-1	CASPPIVGTGAFF	TGTGCCAGCCCCCCTATTGTTGGGACTGGGGCTTTCTTT
TRBV29-1	NA	TRBD2	TRBJ2-3	CSVFGGSDTQYF	TGCAGCGTCTTCGGGGGGTCAGATACGCAGTATTTT
TRBV2	NA	NA	TRBJ2-2	CASSAGTKGTGELFF	TGTGCCAGCAGCGCCGGGACAAAAGGCACCGGGGAGCTGTTTTTT
TRBV11-2	NA	NA	TRBJ2-5	CASSLFQGLETQYF	TGTGCCAGCAGCTTGTTCCAGGGGTTGGAGACCCAGTACTTC
TRBV7-6	once	NA	TRBJ2-3	CASSHTRGSTDTQYF	TGTGCCAGCAGCCACACCAGGGGAAGCACAGATACGCAGTATTTT
TRBV5-4	few	NA	TRBJ2-3	CASSLESVGPDTQYF	TGTGCCAGCAGCTTGGAGTCGGTGGGGCCAGATACGCAGTATTTT
TRBV7-6	NA	NA	TRBJ1-2	CASSLYQGWSEGYTF	TGTGCCAGCAGCTTGTATCAGGGTTGGTCCGAGGGCTACACCTTC
TRBV18	NA	NA	TRBJ1-1	CASSPLGIGGANTEAFF	TGTGCCAGCTCACCACTCGGAATCGGGGGGGCGAACACTGAAGCTTTCTTT
TRBV28	NA	TRBD1	TRBJ1-2	CASSWTGYGYTF	TGTGCCAGCAGCTGGACAGGGTATGGCTACACCTTC
TRBV19	NA	NA	TRBJ1-5	CASSARVQPQHF	TGTGCCAGTAGTGCCAGGGTGCAGCCCCAGCATTTT
TRBV5-1	once	TRBD1	TRBJ2-3	CASSRQGQATDTQYF	TGCGCCAGCAGCCGACAGGGACAGGCCACAGATACGCAGTATTTT
TRBV28	few	NA	TRBJ1-3	CASRQGSGNTIYF	TGTGCCAGCAGGCAGGGGTCTGGAAACACCATATATTTT
TRBV9	once	NA	TRBJ2-1	CASSVVGSYNEQFF	TGTGCCAGCAGCGTAGTCGGGAGCTACAATGAGCAGTTCTTC
TRBV2	NA	NA	TRBJ2-6	CASSDYRVGANVLTF	TGTGCCAGCAGTGACTACAGGGTTGGGGCCAACGTCCTGACTTTC